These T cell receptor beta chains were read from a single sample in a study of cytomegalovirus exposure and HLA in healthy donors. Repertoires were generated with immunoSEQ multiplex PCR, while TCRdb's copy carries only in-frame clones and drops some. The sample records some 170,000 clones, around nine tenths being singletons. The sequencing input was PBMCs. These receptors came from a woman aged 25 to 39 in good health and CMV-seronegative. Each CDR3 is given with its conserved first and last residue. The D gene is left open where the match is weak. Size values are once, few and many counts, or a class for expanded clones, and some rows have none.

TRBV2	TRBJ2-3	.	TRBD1	CASNPWTGTSTDTQYF	TGTGCCAGCAACCCCTGGACAGGAACAAGCACAGATACGCAGTATTTT
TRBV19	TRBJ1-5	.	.	CASRIEGGGPNQPQHF	TGTGCCAGTAGAATAGAAGGTGGAGGGCCCAATCAGCCCCAGCATTTT
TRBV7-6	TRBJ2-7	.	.	CASSLVLGVFGEQYF	TGTGCCAGCAGCTTAGTTCTCGGTGTCTTCGGCGAGCAGTACTTC
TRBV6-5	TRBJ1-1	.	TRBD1	CASHRGDRGASFF	TGTGCCAGCCACAGAGGGGACAGGGGGGCTTCTTTCTTT
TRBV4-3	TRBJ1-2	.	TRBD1	CASSQARTGGYGYTF	TGCGCCAGCAGCCAAGCCCGGACAGGGGGCTATGGCTACACCTTC
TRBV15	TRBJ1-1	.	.	CATSRDLDEAFF	TGTGCCACCAGCAGAGATTTAGATGAAGCTTTCTTT
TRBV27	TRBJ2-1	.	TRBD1	CASSLTGNSYNEQFF	TGTGCCAGCAGTTTGACAGGGAACTCCTACAATGAGCAGTTCTTC
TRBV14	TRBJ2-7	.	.	CASSQGSSYEQYF	TGTGCCAGCAGCCAAGGCAGCTCCTACGAGCAGTACTTC
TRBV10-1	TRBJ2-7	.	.	CASSRSIDRNYEQYF	TGCGCCAGCAGTCGTTCCATAGACAGAAACTACGAGCAGTACTTC
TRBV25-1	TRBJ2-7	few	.	CASSRQETYEQYF	TGTGCCAGCAGCCGTCAGGAAACCTACGAGCAGTACTTC
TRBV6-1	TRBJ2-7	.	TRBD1	CASSEMLGQGDEQYF	TGTGCCAGCAGTGAAATGTTGGGACAGGGAGACGAGCAGTACTTC
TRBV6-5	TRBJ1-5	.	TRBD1	CASSGTGDQPQHF	TGTGCCAGCAGCGGGACAGGGGATCAGCCCCAGCATTTT
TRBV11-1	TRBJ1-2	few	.	CASSQSNYGYTF	TGTGCCAGCAGCCAGTCGAACTATGGCTACACCTTC
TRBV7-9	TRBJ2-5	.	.	CASRLTGVQETQYF	TGTGCCAGCAGACTAACCGGGGTACAAGAGACCCAGTACTTC
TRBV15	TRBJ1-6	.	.	CATSRDRGLLLNSPLHF	TGTGCCACCAGCAGAGATAGGGGCTTGCTCCTTAATTCACCCCTCCACTTT
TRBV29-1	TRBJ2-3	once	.	CSAGDQGSLWADTQYF	TGCAGCGCTGGCGACCAGGGATCCTTATGGGCAGATACGCAGTATTTT
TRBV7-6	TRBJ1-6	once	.	CASSLGPGDNSPLHF	TGTGCCAGCAGCTTGGGTCCGGGAGATAATTCACCCCTCCACTTT
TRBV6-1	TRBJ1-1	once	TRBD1	CANRQGTANTEAFF	TGTGCCAACAGACAGGGAACCGCCAACACTGAAGCTTTCTTT
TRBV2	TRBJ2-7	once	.	CASCKGVTYEQYF	TGTGCCAGCTGTAAGGGGGTGACCTACGAGCAGTACTTC
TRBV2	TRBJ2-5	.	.	CASSVAAVDKETQYF	TGTGCCAGCAGTGTGGCGGCAGTCGATAAAGAGACCCAGTACTTC
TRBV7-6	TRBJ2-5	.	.	CASSASEGQETQYF	TGTGCCAGCAGTGCCAGCGAGGGCCAAGAGACCCAGTACTTC
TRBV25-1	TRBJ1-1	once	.	CASSDWGMNTEAFF	TGTGCCAGCAGTGACTGGGGCATGAACACTGAAGCTTTCTTT
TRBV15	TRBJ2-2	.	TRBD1	CATSAHRGVGHTGELFF	TGTGCCACCAGCGCACACAGGGGAGTGGGTCACACCGGGGAGCTGTTTTTT
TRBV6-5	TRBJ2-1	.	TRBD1	CASSTGETAEQFF	TGTGCCAGCAGTACAGGGGAAACGGCTGAGCAGTTCTTC
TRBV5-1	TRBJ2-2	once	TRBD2	CASSLVSGGEVPGELFF	TGCGCCAGCAGCTTGGTTAGCGGGGGCGAGGTCCCCGGGGAGCTGTTTTTT
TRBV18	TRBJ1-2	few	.	CASSQDSYGYTF	TGTGCCAGCTCACAAGACAGCTATGGCTACACCTTC